The 16 T cell receptor beta chains listed next were all sequenced from one sample in a study of cytomegalovirus exposure and HLA in healthy donors. This PCR relied on a set of 60 Vbeta primers and 13 Jbeta primers. Sequenced by immunoSEQ multiplex PCR; TCRdb stores in-frame clones only, minus some. The sample has under 170,000 clones, roughly 83% seen once. The sample consisted of PBMCs. The source of these receptors is a human donor in good health.

V is TRBV6-5 and J is TRBJ2-5; 9 bases match TRBD2. CDR3 length: 15 amino acids. Germline values: CDR1 MNHEY, CDR2 SVGAGI. The V segment lost 3 bases and the J segment 5 bases; nucleotides outside the gene matches: 7. CDR3 loop: CASSYAGGRRETQYF. The CDR3 nucleotides read TGTGCCAGCAGTTATGCGGGAGGGCGACGGGAGACCCAGTACTTC.

The chain combines TRBV5-1 with TRBJ2-1, with D possibly matching TRBD2 (5 bases). V was shortened by 0 bases and J by 0 bases, with 10 bases between the two germline ends. The V gene's germline CDR1 is SGHRS and CDR2 YFSETQ. There are 16 residues in the CDR3. The CDR3 bases are TGCGCCAGCAGCTTGGAGCGGATCTCCTCCTACAATGAGCAGTTCTTC. Its protein product is CASSLERISSYNEQFF.

The rearrangement uses TRBV5-6 and TRBJ2-1; 9 bases align to TRBD1. The CDR3 has 16 amino acids. The V gene end was trimmed by 4 bases and the J gene end by 4 bases; junction bases not matched to a gene: 9. Germline V CDR1 and CDR2: SGHDT, YYEEEE. The CDR3 reads CASSLDGTGNYNEQFF. In DNA form, the CDR3 reads TGTGCCAGCAGCCTCGACGGGACAGGGAATTACAATGAGCAGTTCTTC.

V gene TRBV28 combines with J gene TRBJ2-5; D may be TRBD2 (7 bases). The V gene's germline CDR1 is MDHEN and CDR2 SYDVKM. Trimming took 2 bases from V and 4 from J, leaving 17 bases between them. The length of the CDR3 is 16 residues. The CDR3 sequence is CASSLAAGRGRETQYF. CDR3 bases: TGTGCCAGCAGTTTAGCGGCGGGGAGGGGGAGAGAGACCCAGTACTTC.

V gene TRBV5-1 combines with J gene TRBJ2-3; D gene ambiguous. The CDR3 is 15 residues long. Germline CDR1 is SGHRS and CDR2 is YFSETQ. The ends were cut back, 3 bases at V and 1 base at J, with 12 bases in the middle. CDR3 region: CASSSVLFGTDTQYF. In DNA form, the CDR3 reads TGCGCCAGCAGCTCGGTATTGTTTGGCACAGATACGCAGTATTTT.

The gene calls are TRBV19 and TRBJ2-1; 11 nucleotides agree with TRBD2. The germline CDR1 and CDR2 sequences are LNHDA and SQIVND (reference sequence). The CDR3 loop spans 17 amino acids. Trimming took 2 bases from V and 5 from J; bases not matched to a gene: 8. This CDR3 is CASSIRVTSGSHNEQFF. The CDR3 DNA sequence: TGTGCCAGTAGTATAAGGGTTACTAGCGGGAGCCACAATGAGCAGTTCTTC.

The chain uses TRBV5-1 and TRBJ2-7; a possible D gene is TRBD2 (5 bases). Germline CDR1 reads SGHRS; CDR2 reads YFSETQ. CDR3 length equals 14 residues. The ends were cut back, 2 bases at V and 2 bases at J, with 11 bases in the middle. CDR3 in DNA: TGCGCCAGCAGCTTAGAACGGGAAACCTACGAGCAGTACTTC. It translates to CASSLERETYEQYF.

This clone turned up a few times. The V gene is TRBV4-3, the J gene TRBJ1-5; 8 bases are a match to TRBD1. This CDR3 has 16 residues. V dropped 2 bases and J dropped 4; count of bases not matched to a gene: 7. Germline V gene lookup returns CDR1 LGHNA and CDR2 YSLEER. The CDR3: CASSQWWTGTNQPQHF. The CDR3 DNA sequence: TGCGCCAGCAGCCAATGGTGGACAGGGACAAATCAGCCCCAGCATTTT.

This clone was seen a single time. In DNA form, the CDR3 reads TGTGCCAGCCTATCAGGGGTTATGAACACTGAAGCTTTCTTT. Its translation is CASLSGVMNTEAFF. The chain uses TRBV28 and TRBJ1-1, with a weak D call TRBD1 (6 bases). CDR3 length: 14 amino acids. Trimming removed 8 bases at V and 0 bases at J, with 13 bases between. The germline V gene encodes CDR1 MDHEN and CDR2 SYDVKM.

This chain connects TRBV11-2 to TRBJ2-7; 8 bases are a match to TRBD2. Germline V lookup: CDR1 SGHAT, CDR2 FQNNGV. The junction had 6 bases not matched to a gene; V was cut back by 6 bases and J by 2 bases. The CDR3 sequence is 14 residues long. The CDR3 nucleotides are TGTGCCAGCAGACCTAGCGGGCCCCCCTACGAGCAGTACTTC. The encoded protein is CASRPSGPPYEQYF.

Turning to this clone: In the same sample, other DNA sequences code for this CDR3. The CDR3 spells CASSLSPGNTEAFF. The CDR3 DNA is TGTGCCAGCAGTTTATCCCCGGGTAACACTGAAGCTTTCTTT. The genes are TRBV27 and TRBJ1-1; unclear D gene. With 0 bases removed from V and 2 bases from J, the gap between germline ends came to 7 bases. This CDR3 region has 14 residues. Germline-derived CDR1 and CDR2 are MNHEY and SMNVEV (reference sequence).

This chain uses TRBV5-4 with TRBJ2-3; the D gene is possibly TRBD1 (5 bases). Germline CDR1 reads SGHNT; CDR2 reads YYREEE (reference sequence). Trimming stripped 3 bases from V and 4 bases from J, with 15 bases between. The CDR3 spans 15 residues. CDR3 residues: CASSSDPLGADTQYF. CDR3 sequence (DNA): TGTGCCAGCAGCTCGGACCCGTTAGGGGCAGATACGCAGTATTTT.

The V gene is TRBV7-2, the J gene TRBJ2-1; D uncertain. CDR1 and CDR2 (germline): SGHTA, FQGNSA. With 5 bases removed from V and 8 bases from J, the gap between germline ends came to 10 bases. This CDR3 region has 12 residues. The DNA of the CDR3 is TGTGCCAGCAGCGCGAGTTTGTATGAGCAGTTCTTC. Its translation is CASSASLYEQFF. Full variable domain (outside the CDR3, taken from reference TRBV7-2 and TRBJ2-1): GAGVSQSPSNKVTEKGKDVELRCDPISGHTALYWYRQSLGQGLEFLIYFQGNSAPDKSGLPSDRFSAERTGGSVSTLTIQRTQQEDSAVYLCASSASLYEQFFGPGTRLTVL.

The chain is built from TRBV11-3 and TRBJ2-1, with D hard to call. The CDR3 covers 13 residues. V lost 5 bases and J 8 bases, leaving 13 bases between the germline ends. The germline V gene encodes CDR1 SGHNT and CDR2 YENEEA. The CDR3 DNA reads TGTGCCAGCAGCGGAACGACATTGGATGAGCAGTTCTTC. Its translation is CASSGTTLDEQFF.

The chain joins TRBV4-2 to TRBJ2-3; 8 bases are shared with TRBD2. Germline values: CDR1 LGHNA, CDR2 YNFKEQ. The CDR3 spans 18 residues. After removal of 1 base from V and 5 bases from J, the junction contained 14 bases not matched to a gene. The CDR3 nucleotides are TGTGCCAGCAGCCAAGTTCAGGGAGCGGGAGTCACGTTAGATACGCAGTATTTT. It specifies CASSQVQGAGVTLDTQYF.

This clone was picked up a small number of times. The chain is built from TRBV2 and TRBJ2-7; the match to TRBD1 covers 10 bases. Germline CDR1 SNHLY, CDR2 FYNNEI. V lost 4 bases and J lost 2; bases outside the gene matches: 5. CDR3 length equals 15 residues. In DNA form, the CDR3 reads TGTGCCAGCAGTGTCCGGGACAGGGGAACCTACGAGCAGTACTTC. This codes for CASSVRDRGTYEQYF.